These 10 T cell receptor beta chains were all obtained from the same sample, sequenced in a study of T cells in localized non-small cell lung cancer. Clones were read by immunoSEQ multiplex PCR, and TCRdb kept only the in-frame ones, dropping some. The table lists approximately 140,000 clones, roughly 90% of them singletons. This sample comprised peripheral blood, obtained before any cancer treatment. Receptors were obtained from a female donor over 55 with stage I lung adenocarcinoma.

CDR3 region: CASSQLGGRRHNEQFF. DNA for the CDR3: TGCGCCAGCAGCCAATTGGGCGGGAGGCGGCACAATGAGCAGTTCTTC. The chain joins TRBV4-1 to TRBJ2-1, with 8 positions matching TRBD2. The CDR3 spans 16 residues. Germline V lookup: CDR1 MGHRA, CDR2 YSYEKL. Trimming cost V 2 bases and J 5 bases; bases outside gene matches: 8.

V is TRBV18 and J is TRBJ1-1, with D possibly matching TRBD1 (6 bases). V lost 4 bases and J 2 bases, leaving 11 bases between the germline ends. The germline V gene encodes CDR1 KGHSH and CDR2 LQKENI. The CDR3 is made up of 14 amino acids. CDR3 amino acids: CASSLTGYNTEAFF. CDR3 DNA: TGTGCCAGCTCACTGACAGGATATAACACTGAAGCTTTCTTT. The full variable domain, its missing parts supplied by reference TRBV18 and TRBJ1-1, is NAGVMQNPRHLVRRRGQEARLRCSPMKGHSHVYWYRQLPEEGLKFMVYLQKENIIDESGMPKERFSAEFPKEGPSILRIQQVVRGDSAAYFCASSLTGYNTEAFFGQGTRLTVV.

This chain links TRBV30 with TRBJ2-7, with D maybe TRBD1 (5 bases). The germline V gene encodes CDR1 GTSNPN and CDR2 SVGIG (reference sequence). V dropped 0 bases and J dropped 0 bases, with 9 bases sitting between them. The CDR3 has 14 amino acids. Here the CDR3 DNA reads TGTGCCTGGAGTGTACCAGGGTTCTCCTACGAGCAGTACTTC. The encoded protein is CAWSVPGFSYEQYF.

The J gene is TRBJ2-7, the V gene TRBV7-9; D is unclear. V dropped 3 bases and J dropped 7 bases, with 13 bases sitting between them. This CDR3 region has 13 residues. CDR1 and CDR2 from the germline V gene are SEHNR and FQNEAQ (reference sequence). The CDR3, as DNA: TGTGCCAGCAGCTTTTCTCTGGGCCGTGAGCAGTACTTC. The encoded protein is CASSFSLGREQYF.

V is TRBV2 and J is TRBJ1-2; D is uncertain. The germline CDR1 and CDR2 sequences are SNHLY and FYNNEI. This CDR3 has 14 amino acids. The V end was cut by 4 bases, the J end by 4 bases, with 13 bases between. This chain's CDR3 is CASSVSVDSYGYTF. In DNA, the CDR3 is TGTGCCAGCAGTGTCTCAGTGGACTCCTATGGCTACACCTTC.

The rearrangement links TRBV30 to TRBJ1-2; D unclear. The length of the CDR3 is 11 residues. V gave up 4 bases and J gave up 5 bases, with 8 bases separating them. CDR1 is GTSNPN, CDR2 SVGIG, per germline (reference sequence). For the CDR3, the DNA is TGTGCCTGGAAAGGCTTTTATGGCTACACCTTC. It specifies CAWKGFYGYTF. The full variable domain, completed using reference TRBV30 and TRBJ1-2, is SQTIHQWPATLVQPVGSPLSLECTVEGTSNPNLYWYRQAAGRGLQLLFYSVGIGQISSEVPQNLSASRPQDRQFILSSKKLLLSDSGFYLCAWKGFYGYTFGSGTRLTVV.

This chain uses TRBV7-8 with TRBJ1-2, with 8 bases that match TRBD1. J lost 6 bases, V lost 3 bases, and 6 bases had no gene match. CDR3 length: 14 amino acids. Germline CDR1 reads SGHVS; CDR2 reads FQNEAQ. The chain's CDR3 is CASSLVGQGDGYTF. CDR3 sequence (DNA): TGTGCCAGCAGCTTGGTTGGACAGGGCGATGGCTACACCTTC.

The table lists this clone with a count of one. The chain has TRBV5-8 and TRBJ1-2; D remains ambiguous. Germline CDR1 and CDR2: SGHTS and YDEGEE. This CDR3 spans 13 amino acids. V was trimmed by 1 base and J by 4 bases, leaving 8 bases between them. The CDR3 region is CASSLPLRYGYTF. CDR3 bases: TGTGCCAGCAGCTTGCCCCTGCGCTATGGCTACACCTTC.

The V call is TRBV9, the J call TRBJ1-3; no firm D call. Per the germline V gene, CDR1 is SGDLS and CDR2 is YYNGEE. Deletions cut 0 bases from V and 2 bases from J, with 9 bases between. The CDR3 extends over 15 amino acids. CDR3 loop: CASSVEGGTGNTIYF. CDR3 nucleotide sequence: TGTGCCAGCAGCGTAGAGGGAGGAACTGGAAACACCATATATTTT.

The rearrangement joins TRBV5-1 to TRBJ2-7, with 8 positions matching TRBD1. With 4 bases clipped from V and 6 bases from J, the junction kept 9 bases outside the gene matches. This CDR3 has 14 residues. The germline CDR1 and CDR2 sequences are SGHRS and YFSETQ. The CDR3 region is CASSHGQGLGEQYF. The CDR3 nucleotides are TGCGCCAGCAGCCACGGACAGGGCTTGGGCGAGCAGTACTTC.